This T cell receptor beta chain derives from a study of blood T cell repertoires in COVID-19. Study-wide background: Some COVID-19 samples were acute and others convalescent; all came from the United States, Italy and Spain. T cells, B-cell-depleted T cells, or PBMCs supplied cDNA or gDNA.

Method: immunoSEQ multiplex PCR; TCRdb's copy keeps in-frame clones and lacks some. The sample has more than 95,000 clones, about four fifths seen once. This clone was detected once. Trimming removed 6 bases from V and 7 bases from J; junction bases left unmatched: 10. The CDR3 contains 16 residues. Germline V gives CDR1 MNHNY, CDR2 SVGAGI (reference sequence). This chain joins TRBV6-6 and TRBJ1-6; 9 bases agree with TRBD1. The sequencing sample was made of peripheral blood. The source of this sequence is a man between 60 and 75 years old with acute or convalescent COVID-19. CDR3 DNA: TGTGCCAGCAGGCAAACCGGACAGGGGAACAATTCACCCCTCCACTTT. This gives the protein CASRQTGQGNNSPLHF.